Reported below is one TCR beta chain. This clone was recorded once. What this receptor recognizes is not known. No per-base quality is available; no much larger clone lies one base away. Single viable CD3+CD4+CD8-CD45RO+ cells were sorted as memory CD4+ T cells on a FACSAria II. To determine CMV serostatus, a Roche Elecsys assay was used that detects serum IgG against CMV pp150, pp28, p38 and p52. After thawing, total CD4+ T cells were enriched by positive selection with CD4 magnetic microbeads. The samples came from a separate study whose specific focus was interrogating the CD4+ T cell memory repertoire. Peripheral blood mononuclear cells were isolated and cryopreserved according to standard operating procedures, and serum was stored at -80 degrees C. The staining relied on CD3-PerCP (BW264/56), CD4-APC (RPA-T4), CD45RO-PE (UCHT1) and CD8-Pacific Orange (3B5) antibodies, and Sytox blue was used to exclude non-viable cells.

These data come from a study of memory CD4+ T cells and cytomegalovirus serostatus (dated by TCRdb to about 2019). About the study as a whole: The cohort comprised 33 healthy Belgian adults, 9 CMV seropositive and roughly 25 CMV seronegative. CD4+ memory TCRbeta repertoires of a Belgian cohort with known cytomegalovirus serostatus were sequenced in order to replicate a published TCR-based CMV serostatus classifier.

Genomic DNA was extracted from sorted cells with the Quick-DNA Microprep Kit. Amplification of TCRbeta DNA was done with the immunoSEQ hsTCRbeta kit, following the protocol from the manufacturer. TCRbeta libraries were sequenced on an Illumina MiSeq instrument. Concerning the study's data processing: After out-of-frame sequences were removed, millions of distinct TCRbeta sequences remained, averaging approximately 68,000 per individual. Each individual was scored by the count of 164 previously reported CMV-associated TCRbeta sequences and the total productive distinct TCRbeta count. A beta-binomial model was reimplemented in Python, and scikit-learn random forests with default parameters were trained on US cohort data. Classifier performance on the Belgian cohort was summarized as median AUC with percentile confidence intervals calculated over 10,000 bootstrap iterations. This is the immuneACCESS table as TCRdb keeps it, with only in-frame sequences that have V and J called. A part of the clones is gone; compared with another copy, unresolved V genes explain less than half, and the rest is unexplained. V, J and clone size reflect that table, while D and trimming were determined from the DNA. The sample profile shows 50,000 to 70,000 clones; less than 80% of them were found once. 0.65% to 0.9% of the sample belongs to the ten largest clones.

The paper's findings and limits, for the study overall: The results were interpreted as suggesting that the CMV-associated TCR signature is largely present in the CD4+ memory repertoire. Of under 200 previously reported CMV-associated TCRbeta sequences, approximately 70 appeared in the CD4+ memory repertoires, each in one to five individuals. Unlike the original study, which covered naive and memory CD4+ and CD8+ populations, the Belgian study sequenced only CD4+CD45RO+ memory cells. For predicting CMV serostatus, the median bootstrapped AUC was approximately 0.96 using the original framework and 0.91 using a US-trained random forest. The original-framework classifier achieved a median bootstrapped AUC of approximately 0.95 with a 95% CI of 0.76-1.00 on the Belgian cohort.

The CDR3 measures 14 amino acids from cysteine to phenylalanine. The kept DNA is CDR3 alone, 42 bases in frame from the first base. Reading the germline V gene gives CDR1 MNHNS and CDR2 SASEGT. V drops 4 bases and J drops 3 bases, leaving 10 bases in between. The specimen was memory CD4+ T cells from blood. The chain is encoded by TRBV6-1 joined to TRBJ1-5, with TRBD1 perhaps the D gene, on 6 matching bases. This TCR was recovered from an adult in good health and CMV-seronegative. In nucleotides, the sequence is TGTGCCAGCAGTGCACAGGGTACCAATCAGCCCCAGCATTTT. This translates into CASSAQGTNQPQHF.